A selection of T cell receptor beta chains follows, all from one sample in a study of identical twins. TCRdb itself ran the 5' RACE reads through MiXCR, one entry per CDR3 protein. The table shows roughly 1,500,000 distinct CDR3 sequences, with about 31% occurring only once. The sequencing input was cord blood. The receptors shown here come from a newborn girl in good health. CDR3s include the opening cysteine and the closing phenylalanine or tryptophan. The D gene is left open where the match is weak. Not every row has a clone size; where given, it reads once, few, many or a size class.

clone size,V gene,J gene,D gene,CDR3 protein,CDR3 DNA
few,TRBV9,TRBJ2-6,TRBD1,CASSVTGDSGANVLTF,TGTGCCAGCAGCGTTACAGGGGACTCTGGGGCCAACGTCCTGACTTTC
NA,TRBV20-1,TRBJ2-3,TRBD1,CSATGGPDTQYF,TGCAGTGCCACAGGGGGCCCGGATACGCAGTATTTT
NA,TRBV24-1,TRBJ1-1,NA,CATNGAPRGGTEAFF,TGTGCCACCAACGGGGCGCCGAGAGGAGGCACTGAAGCTTTCTTT
few,TRBV10-3,TRBJ1-2,NA,CAISSGTDYGYTF,TGTGCCATCAGTTCCGGGACGGATTATGGCTACACCTTC
few,TRBV9,TRBJ2-7,NA,CASSVGSQFPYEQYF,TGTGCCAGCAGCGTAGGGTCCCAATTCCCCTACGAGCAGTACTTC
many,TRBV20-1,TRBJ2-7,TRBD2,CSARLAGGLLREQYF,TGCAGTGCTAGACTAGCGGGGGGCCTTTTACGAGAGCAGTACTTC
NA,TRBV20-1,TRBJ2-7,TRBD2,CSASGSSGGAMAYEQYF,TGCAGTGCTAGCGGGTCTAGCGGGGGCGCCATGGCCTACGAGCAGTACTTC
few,TRBV20-1,TRBJ2-5,NA,CSARDVVTSGQETQYF,TGCAGTGCTAGAGACGTCGTTACTAGTGGGCAAGAGACCCAGTACTTC
many,TRBV29-1,TRBJ2-3,TRBD1,CSARDRVSTDTQYF,TGCAGCGCCCGGGACAGGGTCAGCACAGATACGCAGTATTTT
NA,TRBV27,TRBJ1-1,NA,CASNLSIAPNTEAFF,TGTGCCAGCAATTTATCAATTGCGCCGAACACTGAAGCTTTCTTT
NA,TRBV7-9,TRBJ1-2,NA,CASTWGHGYTF,TGTGCCAGCACCTGGGGGCATGGCTACACCTTC
NA,TRBV27,TRBJ1-5,NA,CASSLFPTGSHNQPQHF,TGTGCCAGCAGTTTATTCCCTACCGGCTCCCACAATCAGCCCCAGCATTTT
NA,TRBV24-1,TRBJ2-6,NA,CATSGNREPSGANVLTF,TGTGCCACCAGTGGTAACAGGGAACCCTCTGGGGCCAACGTCCTGACTTTC
few,TRBV2,TRBJ2-3,NA,CASSDRYTDTQYF,TGTGCCAGCAGTGACCGATACACAGATACGCAGTATTTT
NA,TRBV28,TRBJ1-2,NA,CASSFAELYYGYTF,TGTGCCAGCAGTTTCGCGGAGCTTTACTATGGCTACACCTTC
few,TRBV28,TRBJ2-1,NA,CAILQRSLNEQFF,TGTGCCATCCTTCAGCGGAGCCTCAATGAGCAGTTCTTC
NA,TRBV9,TRBJ2-7,NA,CASSFSGSPSYEQYF,TGTGCCAGCAGCTTTTCGGGCTCCCCCTCCTACGAGCAGTACTTC
few,TRBV6-2/TRBV6-3,TRBJ2-4,NA,CASRVTGIQYF,TGTGCCAGCCGAGTAACTGGCATTCAGTACTTC
NA,TRBV12-3/TRBV12-4,TRBJ2-5,NA,CASSLGPGLDEQYF,TGTGCCAGCAGTTTAGGACCGGGACTCGATGAGCAGTACTTC
few,TRBV14,TRBJ1-2,TRBD1,CASSHGGTVNYGYTF,TGTGCCAGCAGCCATGGGGGGACAGTAAACTATGGCTACACCTTC
few,TRBV4-2,TRBJ2-3,TRBD1,CASSRPFGTASTDTQYF,TGTGCCAGCAGCCGCCCCTTCGGGACAGCTAGCACAGATACGCAGTATTTT
NA,TRBV25-1,TRBJ2-1,TRBD1,CASRGTDHNEQFF,TGTGCCAGCAGGGGGACAGACCACAATGAGCAGTTCTTC
few,TRBV15,TRBJ1-4,NA,CATSRDQQPNEKLFF,TGTGCCACCAGCAGAGATCAACAGCCAAATGAAAAACTGTTTTTT
NA,TRBV20-1,TRBJ1-4,NA,CSARATEGPYEKLFF,TGCAGTGCTAGGGCCACAGAAGGTCCCTATGAAAAACTGTTTTTT
few,TRBV12-5,TRBJ2-5,TRBD2,CASGLATLAGRRETQYF,TGTGCTAGTGGTTTGGCCACCCTAGCGGGAAGGAGAGAGACCCAGTACTTC
many,TRBV7-9,TRBJ2-7,NA,CASSLTGVTYEQYF,TGTGCCAGCAGCTTAACGGGGGTTACCTACGAGCAGTACTTC
many,TRBV5-1,TRBJ2-3,NA,CASKLTDTQYF,TGCGCCAGCAAATTGACAGATACGCAGTATTTT
NA,TRBV28,TRBJ1-1,NA,CATMGGGEAFF,TGTGCCACCATGGGGGGGGGTGAAGCTTTCTTT
few,TRBV28,TRBJ2-5,NA,CASQDLQETQYF,TGTGCCAGTCAGGACCTACAAGAGACCCAGTACTTC
few,TRBV7-2,TRBJ2-3,NA,CASSLYPRASSTDTQYF,TGTGCCAGCAGCTTGTACCCTAGGGCCTCTTCCACAGATACGCAGTATTTT
few,TRBV6-2/TRBV6-3,TRBJ2-5,TRBD1,CASMSRDRYQETQYF,TGTGCCAGCATGTCTAGGGACAGGTACCAAGAGACCCAGTACTTC
NA,TRBV28,TRBJ2-3,NA,CASFPVGTWVAHTDTQYF,TGTGCCAGCTTCCCCGTTGGGACTTGGGTGGCACACACAGATACGCAGTATTTT
NA,TRBV2,TRBJ2-7,NA,CASKAGVHYEQYF,TGTGCCAGCAAGGCCGGGGTCCACTACGAGCAGTACTTC
many,TRBV18,TRBJ1-1,NA,CASSPQGTEAFF,TGTGCCAGCAGCCCACAGGGCACTGAAGCTTTCTTT
many,TRBV27,TRBJ2-7,TRBD2,CASSFGLADYEQYF,TGTGCCAGCAGTTTCGGACTAGCGGACTACGAGCAGTACTTC
few,TRBV5-5,TRBJ2-7,NA,CASSVQHGEQYF,TGTGCCAGCAGCGTTCAACATGGCGAGCAGTACTTC
few,TRBV15,TRBJ2-2,TRBD1,CATSRDYGTGRTGELFF,TGTGCCACCAGCAGAGATTACGGGACAGGGCGGACCGGGGAGCTGTTTTTT
NA,TRBV20-1,TRBJ1-5,TRBD1,CSASQQGAGDQPQHF,TGCAGTGCTAGCCAACAGGGGGCAGGGGATCAGCCCCAGCATTTT
NA,TRBV20-1,TRBJ2-1,TRBD2,CSWNQRGSPYNEQFF,TGCAGTTGGAATCAGCGGGGTAGTCCTTACAATGAGCAGTTCTTC
NA,TRBV20-1,TRBJ2-7,TRBD2,CSAPTSGRGNEQYF,TGCAGTGCGCCGACTAGCGGGAGAGGCAATGAGCAGTACTTC
NA,TRBV29-1,TRBJ1-2,NA,CSVESKGRSYTF,TGCAGCGTTGAGTCGAAGGGCAGGAGCTACACCTTC
NA,TRBV25-1,TRBJ1-4,NA,CASSEYMGDITRATNEKLFF,TGTGCCAGCAGTGAATATATGGGGGACATCACCCGGGCAACTAATGAAAAACTGTTTTTT
few,TRBV20-1,TRBJ2-1,NA,CSARFGTWEQFF,TGCAGTGCTAGATTCGGGACGTGGGAGCAGTTCTTC
NA,TRBV5-6,TRBJ1-1,TRBD1,CASSSEGQLNTEAFF,TGTGCCAGCAGCTCGGAGGGACAGTTGAACACTGAAGCTTTCTTT
NA,TRBV2,TRBJ1-5,NA,CASSDQGRNQPQHF,TGTGCCAGCAGTGATCAGGGACGCAATCAGCCCCAGCATTTT
NA,TRBV6-1,TRBJ2-2,NA,CASRKRGAYTGELFF,TGTGCCAGCAGAAAGAGGGGGGCGTATACCGGGGAGCTGTTTTTT
NA,TRBV20-1,TRBJ2-3,NA,CSAKRSSSTDTQYF,TGCAGTGCTAAGCGGTCGTCTAGCACAGATACGCAGTATTTT
NA,TRBV12-3/TRBV12-4,TRBJ2-7,NA,CASSLGLALTYNEQYF,TGTGCCAGCAGTTTGGGACTCGCACTTACCTACAATGAGCAGTACTTC
many,TRBV6-5,TRBJ1-2,NA,CASSYGESYGYTF,TGTGCCAGCAGTTACGGGGAAAGCTATGGCTACACCTTC
NA,TRBV6-6,TRBJ2-5,NA,CASSATRRVGETQYF,TGTGCCAGCAGCGCAACTAGACGAGTGGGAGAGACCCAGTACTTC
NA,TRBV9,TRBJ1-2,NA,CASSKTGERDYGYTF,TGTGCCAGCAGCAAAACGGGGGAGCGCGACTATGGCTACACCTTC